Shown below are 26 T cell receptor beta chains from a single sample sequenced in a study of blood T cell repertoires in COVID-19. Generated by immunoSEQ multiplex PCR, the TCRdb table keeps only in-frame clones and is missing some. The data show around 97,000 clones, with about 91% seen just once and about 3% held by the top ten. Specimen: peripheral blood. The receptor source for this set is a human donor in a cohort sampled during active COVID-19.

This clone was seen a handful of times. This rearrangement joins TRBV5-1 to TRBJ2-7; TRBD1 matches 9 bases. CDR1 and CDR2 (germline): SGHRS, YFSETQ. The CDR3 has 14 amino acids. V trimming: 3 bases; J trimming: 3 bases; junction bases outside the gene matches: 4. CDR3 DNA: TGCGCCAGCAGCTGGGACAGGGCCGGCTACGAGCAGTACTTC. This gives the protein CASSWDRAGYEQYF.

The V gene is TRBV25-1, the J gene TRBJ2-7; TRBD1 aligns across 8 bases. Germline V gene lookup returns CDR1 MGHDK and CDR2 SYGVNS. Trimming removed 2 bases from V and 3 bases from J; junction bases left unmatched: 9. The CDR3 has 16 amino acids. This CDR3 is CASSEDTRTGNYEQYF. The CDR3 bases are TGTGCCAGCAGTGAAGACACACGGACAGGGAACTACGAGCAGTACTTC.

The chain recombines TRBV9 with TRBJ2-7; 9 bases line up with TRBD1. The CDR3 length is 15 residues. The germline V gene encodes CDR1 SGDLS and CDR2 YYNGEE. J lost 0 bases, V lost 4 bases, and 5 bases had no gene match. The CDR3 reads CASSLGTGISYEQYF. For the CDR3, the DNA is TGTGCCAGCAGCTTGGGGACAGGGATCTCCTACGAGCAGTACTTC.

The chain has TRBV18 and TRBJ2-4; 7 bases match TRBD2. The CDR3 sequence is 15 residues long. Germline lookup yields CDR1 KGHSH and CDR2 LQKENI. With 1 base clipped from V and 3 bases from J, the junction kept 3 bases outside the gene matches. The CDR3 nucleotides read TGTGCCAGCTCACCACAGCGGGGAGGCAAAAACATTCAGTACTTC. It translates to CASSPQRGGKNIQYF.

This sequence joins TRBV19 and TRBJ1-1; 8 bases are shared with TRBD1. With V trimmed by 5 bases and J by 2 bases, 10 bases remained unmatched. In germline, CDR1 is LNHDA, CDR2 SQIVND (reference sequence). The CDR3 is 16 amino acids. The CDR3 is CASSRFSGTGNTEAFF. The CDR3 nucleotides are TGTGCCAGTAGTCGATTCTCCGGGACAGGAAACACTGAAGCTTTCTTT.

The chain couples TRBV5-6 to TRBJ1-1; TRBD1 matches 11 bases. Germline trimming cut 1 base from V and 6 bases from J; bases unmatched to any gene: 2. CDR1 is SGHDT and CDR2 is YYEEEE in the germline V gene. The CDR3 spans 14 residues. CDR3 sequence: CASSLRDRGSEAFF. CDR3 nucleotide sequence: TGTGCCAGCAGCTTGCGGGACAGGGGGTCTGAAGCTTTCTTT.

CDR3 sequence (DNA): TGCGCCAGCAGCTCGACAGTGCTAAACGATTCACCCCTCCACTTT. It specifies CASSSTVLNDSPLHF. The chain links TRBV5-1 to TRBJ1-6; the D gene is possibly TRBD1 (5 bases). This CDR3 is built from 15 residues. The germline CDR1 and CDR2 sequences are SGHRS and YFSETQ. The germline V and J ends were trimmed by 3 bases and 8 bases, with 15 bases remaining between them.

The chain combines TRBV5-1 with TRBJ1-4, with 12 bases fitting TRBD1. From germline, CDR1 is SGHRS and CDR2 YFSETQ. After removal of 5 bases from V and 10 bases from J, the junction contained 12 bases not matched to a gene. The CDR3 has 16 amino acids. CDR3 coding DNA: TGCGCCAGCAGACAAGGGACAGGGGGCTTCTCAGGAAAACTGTTTTTT. Translation gives CASRQGTGGFSGKLFF.

The chain is built from TRBV4-1 and TRBJ2-7; TRBD1 matches at 7 bases. V gave up 4 bases and J gave up 3 bases; unmatched junction bases: 6. The CDR3 contains 14 residues. Germline values: CDR1 MGHRA, CDR2 YSYEKL. CDR3 DNA sequence: TGCGCCAGCAGCCTCGGACAGGCTTACTACGAGCAGTACTTC. Translated: CASSLGQAYYEQYF.

This clone showed up just once. The chain couples TRBV7-2 to TRBJ2-7; a weak D match, TRBD1 (6 bases). V shed 6 bases and J shed 1 base, with 16 bases lying between them. The germline CDR1 and CDR2 sequences are SGHTA and FQGNSA. CDR3 size: 15 residues. The CDR3 coding sequence is TGTGCCAGCAGTCAGGGGCCGGGCCCTTCCTACGAGCAGTACTTC. Encoded protein: CASSQGPGPSYEQYF. The full variable domain, its missing parts supplied by reference TRBV7-2 and TRBJ2-7, is GAGVSQSPSNKVTEKGKDVELRCDPISGHTALYWYRQSLGQGLEFLIYFQGNSAPDKSGLPSDRFSAERTGGSVSTLTIQRTQQEDSAVYLCASSQGPGPSYEQYFGPGTRLTVT.

The chain links TRBV5-1 to TRBJ1-1, with D tentatively TRBD1 (5 bases). V shed 1 base and J shed 0 bases, with 19 bases lying between them. CDR1 is SGHRS, CDR2 YFSETQ, per germline. The CDR3 loop spans 18 amino acids. CDR3 residues: CASSLLGQGAELNTEAFF. For the CDR3, the DNA is TGCGCCAGCAGCTTGTTAGGGCAGGGTGCGGAATTGAACACTGAAGCTTTCTTT.

As for this clone: The junction departs from the called germline gene at one end, perhaps through a read error. J is TRBJ2-5 and V is TRBV15; D not resolved. Germline V gene lookup returns CDR1 LNHNV and CDR2 YYDKDF (reference sequence). This CDR3 region has 12 residues. The chain's CDR3 is CATSRDRSLFDF. The CDR3, as DNA: TGTGCCACCAGCAGAGATCGGAGCCTGTTCGACTTC.

The chain carries TRBV19 and TRBJ2-7; a weak D match, TRBD2 (6 bases). Germline CDR1 reads LNHDA; CDR2 reads SQIVND (reference sequence). Deletions cut 5 bases from V and 4 bases from J, with 18 bases between. This CDR3 spans 15 amino acids. CDR3 nucleotide sequence: TGTGCCAGTAGTCCGAGGTTGTTGGGGGGATACGAGCAGTACTTC. This encodes CASSPRLLGGYEQYF.

The chain combines TRBV4-1 with TRBJ1-1; 7 bases match TRBD1. From germline, CDR1 is MGHRA and CDR2 YSYEKL. V lost 0 bases, J lost 7 bases, and 5 bases stayed unmatched. This CDR3 comprises 14 residues. The CDR3, as DNA: TGCGCCAGCAGCCAAGAAGGGTACAGGGGTGAAGCTTTCTTT. Its translation is CASSQEGYRGEAFF.

The rearrangement joins TRBV19 to TRBJ2-7; the D gene is possibly TRBD1 (6 bases). The CDR3 length is 15 residues. Germline V lookup: CDR1 LNHDA, CDR2 SQIVND (reference sequence). V was shortened by 7 bases and J by 4 bases, with 20 bases between the two germline ends. The CDR3 region has the DNA TGTGCCAGTAAAAATAGGGAACAGGGCCAATACGAGCAGTACTTC. This sequence encodes CASKNREQGQYEQYF.

This clone was seen more than once but under ten times. The CDR3 is CASSIRGTGTGGGGYTF. CDR3 in DNA: TGTGCCAGTAGTATCCGCGGGACAGGGACAGGGGGTGGTGGCTACACCTTC. V is TRBV19 and J is TRBJ1-2, with TRBD1 matching over 11 bases. The length of the CDR3 is 17 residues. Per germline, CDR1 LNHDA and CDR2 SQIVND (reference sequence). Losses at the gene ends were 3 bases for V and 7 bases for J; bases not matched to a gene: 13. Full variable domain (rest looked up from reference TRBV19 and TRBJ1-2): DGGITQSPKYLFRKEGQNVTLSCEQNLNHDAMYWYRQDPGQGLRLIYYSQIVNDFQKGDIAEGYSVSREKKESFPLTVTSAQKNPTAFYLCASSIRGTGTGGGGYTFGSGTRLTVV.

The rearrangement links TRBV28 to TRBJ2-7; D gene unclear. The CDR3 spans 14 residues. Trimming stripped 3 bases from V and 3 bases from J, with 12 bases between. Germline CDR1 reads MDHEN; CDR2 reads SYDVKM. The CDR3 here is CASSLRWVIYEQYF. The CDR3, as DNA: TGTGCCAGCAGTTTGAGGTGGGTGATCTACGAGCAGTACTTC.

This chain uses TRBV7-9 with TRBJ1-6; D is undetermined. The CDR3 runs 12 residues. Looked up from germline, CDR1 is SEHNR and CDR2 is FQNEAQ (reference sequence). Trimming took off 3 bases at V and 6 bases at J, with 3 bases between the two ends. CDR3 loop: CASSFRNSPLHF. The CDR3 region has the DNA TGTGCCAGCAGCTTCCGTAATTCACCCCTCCACTTT.

The CDR3 is CASSPQGFNRAGNTIYF. The CDR3 bases are TGTGCCAGCTCACCACAGGGGTTCAACCGGGCCGGAAACACCATATATTTT. The rearrangement links TRBV18 to TRBJ1-3; D is possibly TRBD1 (5 bases). Germline V CDR1 and CDR2: KGHSH, LQKENI. CDR3 length: 17 amino acids. Trimming removed 1 base at V and 4 bases at J, with 17 bases between.

The gene calls are TRBV9 and TRBJ2-2; maybe TRBD2 (6 bases). V was trimmed by 2 bases and J by 2 bases, leaving 16 bases between them. The germline gives CDR1 SGDLS, CDR2 YYNGEE. This CDR3 is 17 amino acids long. CDR3 region: CASSVTSRQINTGELFF. The DNA of the CDR3 is TGTGCCAGCAGCGTGACTAGTCGGCAGATAAACACCGGGGAGCTGTTTTTT.

The chain links TRBV10-2 to TRBJ2-4, with 8 positions matching TRBD1. Trimming cost V 5 bases and J 15 bases; bases outside gene matches: 6. This CDR3 is 11 amino acids long. Per germline, CDR1 WSHSY and CDR2 SAAADI. CDR3 region: CASSRDRFLYF. CDR3 coding DNA: TGCGCCAGCAGTCGGGACAGGTTTTTGTACTTC.

This clone appeared once. The chain couples TRBV19 to TRBJ1-5; 7 bases line up with TRBD1. The V gene end was trimmed by 0 bases and the J gene end by 1 base; junction bases not matched to a gene: 0. The CDR3 has 15 residues. Germline V gene data show CDR1 as LNHDA and CDR2 as SQIVND (reference sequence). CDR3 nucleotides: TGTGCCAGTAGTATAGAGGGACAGAGCAATCAGCCCCAGCATTTT. Protein product: CASSIEGQSNQPQHF.

The CDR3 reads CASSVQGSVSSYEQYF. The CDR3 nucleotides read TGTGCCAGCAGCGTACAGGGGTCGGTGAGCTCCTACGAGCAGTACTTC. This sequence joins TRBV7-8 and TRBJ2-7, with TRBD1 matching over 7 bases. V gave up 5 bases and J gave up 0 bases; unmatched junction bases: 10. This CDR3 comprises 16 residues. Germline V gives CDR1 SGHVS, CDR2 FQNEAQ.

The CDR3 protein is CASSAQGVTTEAFF. Written as DNA, the CDR3 is TGTGCCAGCAGTGCGCAGGGGGTGACCACTGAAGCTTTCTTT. The V call is TRBV6-4, the J call TRBJ1-1; 7 nucleotides agree with TRBD1. V was pared by 4 bases and J by 4 bases, with 6 bases of the junction left unmatched. Germline-derived CDR1 and CDR2 are MRHNA and SNTAGT. CDR3 length equals 14 residues.

V is TRBV5-1 and J is TRBJ2-7; D remains unclear. Trimming took off 1 base at V and 0 bases at J, with 14 bases between the two ends. This CDR3 region has 16 residues. The germline gives CDR1 SGHRS, CDR2 YFSETQ. The chain's CDR3 is CASSLPYTQRSYEQYF. CDR3 nucleotide sequence: TGCGCCAGCAGCTTGCCGTACACCCAGCGCTCCTACGAGCAGTACTTC.

The V and J genes are TRBV18 and TRBJ2-5, with 12 bases matching TRBD2. CDR1 and CDR2 (germline): KGHSH, LQKENI. V shed 3 bases, J shed 1 base, and the junction held 6 bases outside the gene matches. This CDR3 is built from 17 residues. CDR3 bases: TGTGCCAGCTCACCTCCTAGCGGGGGGGCCCGCCAAGAGACCCAGTACTTC. It is translated as CASSPPSGGARQETQYF.